This T cell receptor beta chain was captured in a study of blood T cell repertoires in COVID-19. The CDR3 totals 12 residues. Unmatched junction bases numbered 1, after V lost 8 bases and J lost 3 bases. Germline-derived CDR1 and CDR2 are SGHRS and YFSETQ. This table comes from immunoSEQ multiplex PCR, and its TCRdb copy is limited to in-frame clones, with some not included. The profile covers under 170,000 clones, with 80% to 90% appearing a single time and around 3.5% taken by the ten largest. The V gene is TRBV5-1, the J gene TRBJ2-7, with 11 bases lining up with TRBD2. Sequencing input: peripheral blood. This clonotype was sampled from a man aged 65 to 85 with acute or convalescent COVID-19. The CDR3, as DNA: TGCGCCAGTGGGACTAGCGGCTACGAGCAGTACTTC. It yields the protein CASGTSGYEQYF.